This paragraph covers one T cell receptor (beta chain) sequence. In this sample, this clonotype turned up a few times. The target of this receptor is not known. There are no base qualities to consult, and no much larger clone falls within one base. Libraries were made using 5' RACE. TCRdb records NextSeq 500 as the sequencer. Unique molecular identifiers were attached to individual cDNA molecules in the TCR library protocol so that sequencing error and PCR bias could be corrected. TCR alpha and beta chains were both sequenced, and the abundances of alpha and beta sequences in each sample were closely correlated with each other. Per the authors' processing: V gene, J gene and CDR3 annotation of TCR sequences was performed with Decombinator V4. TCRs were defined as expanded if a significant change between any two time points was detected under a Poisson model with p below 0.0001. TCR abundances were normalised to the total number of TCRs sequenced per sample and expressed as counts per million. TRAV1-2 paired with TRAJ12, TRAJ20 or TRAJ33 defined MAIT TCRs, while TRAV10 paired with TRAJ18 defined iNKT TCRs. VDJdb, accessed 1 November 2021, was searched for CMV, EBV and SARS-CoV-2 annotated TCRs, with TCRs annotated for multiple antigens excluded. Starting from the raw public reads, TCRdb applied fastp trimming at Q25, assembled clones with MiXCR and retained in-frame beta chains. All rows with the same CDR3 protein become a single entry with the most common DNA and genes. TCRdb's processing, not the authors' own work, is the source of the V and J calls. The sample table holds some 77,000 distinct CDR3 sequences, of which around 8.7% were seen once. The ten most abundant clones make up roughly 4.8% of the sample.

From the cysteine up to the phenylalanine, the CDR3 has a length of 15 residues. Only the CDR3 portion is preserved as DNA: 45 bases, with reading frame beginning at the first base. V and J are truncated by 5 bases and 4 bases respectively, leaving an intervening sequence of 16 bases. Taken from the germline V gene, the CDR1 and CDR2 loops are WSHSY and SAAADI. The data were obtained in a study of early T cells in non-severe SARS-CoV-2 infection (TCRdb year 2021). Looking at the study overall: Because TCR sequencing was done on bulk RNA from unsorted whole blood, the alpha and beta chains could not be paired. The investigation overall reported the following: Matching against VDJdb was skewed toward anti-spike CD8 responses, likely underestimated virus-specific expansions, and missed private and CD4 specificities.

This was a case-control study nested in a cohort of healthcare workers in London, UK, who had nasopharyngeal swab PCR tests and blood samples taken every week. Healthcare workers were enrolled in the week of the UK lockdown, from 23 to 31 March 2020, and were followed every week for up to 16 weeks. This chain is built from TRBV10-2 and TRBJ2-3; a tentative D match to TRBD2 spans 5 bases. This sequence was found in an adult who was a healthcare worker with PCR-confirmed SARS-CoV-2 infection or an uninfected control (not recorded which). The sequencing sample was made of whole blood. This receptor has the CDR3 CASSYTSAGSDTQYF. The nucleotide sequence reads TGCGCCAGCAGTTATACTAGTGCCGGGTCAGATACGCAGTATTTT.